This T cell receptor (beta chain) was recorded in a study of blood T cell repertoires in COVID-19. Original processing methods: The assay estimated nucleated cells by amplifying reference gene primers. The repertoire was sequenced with immunoSEQ multiplex PCR; TCRdb's copy has only in-frame clones and lacks some. D and trimming were read from the DNA, whereas the V and J calls and clone size are those reported in that table. The data contain roughly 95,000 clones, around 80% of them seen just once; the ten biggest clones take up under 7.5%. Trimming removed 5 bases at V and 10 bases at J, with 12 bases between. This CDR3 is 13 amino acids long. Germline V gene sequence: CDR1 MDHEN, CDR2 SYDVKM.

The source is a man in his fifties or sixties with active or convalescent COVID-19. The chain carries TRBV28 and TRBJ1-6; D gene unclear. The sample comprised peripheral blood. The CDR3 region is CASSPDSQSPLHF. DNA for the CDR3: TGTGCCAGCAGTCCTGACTCCCAATCACCCCTCCACTTT.